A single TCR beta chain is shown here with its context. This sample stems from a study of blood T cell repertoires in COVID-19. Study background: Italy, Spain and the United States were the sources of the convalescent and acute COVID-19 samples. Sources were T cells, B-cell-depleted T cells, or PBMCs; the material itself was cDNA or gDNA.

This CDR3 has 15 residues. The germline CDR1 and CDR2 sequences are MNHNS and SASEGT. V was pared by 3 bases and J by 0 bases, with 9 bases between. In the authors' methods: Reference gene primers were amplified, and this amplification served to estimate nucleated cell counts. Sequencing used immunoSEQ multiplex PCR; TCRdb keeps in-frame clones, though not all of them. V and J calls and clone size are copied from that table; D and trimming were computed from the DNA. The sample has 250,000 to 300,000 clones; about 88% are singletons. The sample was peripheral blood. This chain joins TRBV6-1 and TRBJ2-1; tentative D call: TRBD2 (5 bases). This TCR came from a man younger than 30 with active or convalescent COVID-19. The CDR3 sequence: CASSDDGSSYNEQFF. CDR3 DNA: TGTGCCAGCAGTGATGATGGGAGCTCCTACAATGAGCAGTTCTTC.